The 27 T cell receptor beta chains listed next were all sequenced from one sample in a study of cytomegalovirus exposure and HLA in healthy donors. PCR used 60 Vbeta primers and 13 Jbeta primers. Clones were read by immunoSEQ multiplex PCR, and TCRdb kept only the in-frame ones, dropping some. The sample includes about 160,000 clones, roughly 82% of them seen just once. Sequencing was performed on PBMCs. These TCRs come from a man aged 50 to 59 in good health and CMV-seropositive.

The chain links TRBV6-1 to TRBJ2-7, with D hard to call. From germline, CDR1 is MNHNS and CDR2 SASEGT. The CDR3 length is 14 residues. The V end lost 1 base, the J end lost 0 bases, and 7 bases lay between the germline ends. CDR3 DNA sequence: TGTGCCAGCAGTGAAGTGGGCAGCTCCTACGAGCAGTACTTC. This codes for CASSEVGSSYEQYF.

The genes are TRBV5-5 and TRBJ2-7; 7 nucleotides align to TRBD1. The CDR3 spans 15 residues. Per the germline V gene, CDR1 is SGHKS and CDR2 is YYEKEE (reference sequence). J gave up 2 bases and V 0 bases, and 5 bases lay outside the gene matches. The CDR3 loop reads CASSLDRGRPYEQYF. In DNA form, the CDR3 reads TGTGCCAGCAGCTTGGACAGGGGAAGACCCTACGAGCAGTACTTC.

This chain connects TRBV6-5 to TRBJ1-2; 9 bases are a match to TRBD1. The CDR3 covers 13 residues. Germline assignment: CDR1 MNHEY and CDR2 SVGAGI. V trimming: 6 bases; J trimming: 8 bases; junction bases outside the gene matches: 7. The CDR3 here is CASSRTGGQGYTF. In nucleotides, the CDR3 is TGTGCCAGCAGCCGAACAGGGGGCCAAGGCTACACCTTC.

This clone was recorded once. V usage is TRBV15 and J usage is TRBJ2-5; 12 positions agree with TRBD2. CDR3 length equals 15 residues. CDR1 and CDR2 from the germline V gene are LNHNV and YYDKDF (reference sequence). V lost 2 bases to trimming and J lost 3 bases; unmatched junction nucleotides: 1. Here the CDR3 DNA reads TGTGCCACCAGCAGAAGGACTAGCGGGGAAGAGACCCAGTACTTC. Residues: CATSRRTSGEETQYF.

The chain uses TRBV9 and TRBJ2-3; D not resolved. V was clipped by 2 bases and J by 3 bases, with 7 bases between them. This CDR3 is built from 13 residues. Per germline, CDR1 SGDLS and CDR2 YYNGEE. The CDR3 nucleotides read TGTGCCAGCAGCGTTCGGCGGACAGATACGCAGTATTTT. Its protein is CASSVRRTDTQYF.

With respect to this clone: The germline gene is not matched at one end of the junction; a read error may be the cause. This chain uses TRBV11-1 with TRBJ2-5, with a possible D match to TRBD2 (5 bases). Germline CDR1 and CDR2: SGHAT and FQDESV (reference sequence). This CDR3 has 13 residues. The CDR3 nucleotides read TGTGCCAGCAGCTTTGGGGTCGGGGAGATCCAGTACTTC. Its translation: CASSFGVGEIQYF.

The chain employs TRBV23-1 and TRBJ2-7; 7 bases align to TRBD2. TRBV23-1 falls under the ORF class, with uncertain function. Losses at the gene ends were 4 bases for V and 2 bases for J; bases not matched to a gene: 11. This CDR3 region has 16 residues. The CDR3 DNA is TGCGCCAGCAGTCCGGGAGGCGGGCCGAGCACCTACGAGCAGTACGTC. It translates to CASSPGGGPSTYEQYV.

This clone was seen a single time. The chain links TRBV27 to TRBJ1-1; a weak D match, TRBD1 (6 bases). The V end lost 7 bases, the J end lost 1 base, and 13 bases lay between the germline ends. The germline CDR1 and CDR2 sequences are MNHEY and SMNVEV (reference sequence). The CDR3 is 14 residues long. Here the CDR3 reads CASKEAGANTEAFF. CDR3 DNA: TGTGCCAGCAAGGAGGCAGGGGCGAACACTGAAGCTTTCTTT.

This clone was detected once. The rearrangement links TRBV29-1 to TRBJ1-2; TRBD1 matches at 7 bases. CDR1 SQVTM and CDR2 ANQGSEA come from the germline V gene. With V trimmed by 2 bases and J by 3 bases, 6 bases remained unmatched. CDR3 length: 14 residues. The CDR3 spells CSVEPLQGDYGYTF. The CDR3 DNA follows: TGCAGCGTTGAACCCCTCCAGGGGGACTATGGCTACACCTTC.

This chain joins TRBV6-1 and TRBJ1-2; the D gene is possibly TRBD1 (6 bases). Trimming took 6 bases from V and 7 from J, leaving 15 bases between them. The CDR3 extends over 13 amino acids. Germline V gene lookup returns CDR1 MNHNS and CDR2 SASEGT. CDR3 in DNA: TGTGCCAGCAGGCGTGGGGGGGCGCTTGGCTACACCTTC. It yields the protein CASRRGGALGYTF.

The J gene is TRBJ2-7, the V gene TRBV7-8; D is possibly TRBD1 (5 bases). Germline V gene data show CDR1 as SGHVS and CDR2 as FQNEAQ. Trimming pared 4 bases from V and 2 bases from J, leaving 12 bases between. The CDR3 contains 14 residues. Here the CDR3 reads CASSSSTETYEQYF. The CDR3 nucleotides are TGTGCCAGCAGCTCTTCGACAGAAACCTACGAGCAGTACTTC.

The chain joins TRBV5-6 to TRBJ1-1; possibly TRBD1 for D (5 bases). The CDR3 spans 14 residues. The germline gives CDR1 SGHDT, CDR2 YYEEEE. V was trimmed by 2 bases and J by 0 bases, leaving 8 bases between them. This chain's CDR3 is CASSFRQMNTEAFF. The CDR3 DNA reads as TGTGCCAGCAGCTTCCGACAGATGAACACTGAAGCTTTCTTT. Supplemented by reference TRBV5-6 and TRBJ1-1, the full variable domain reads DAGVTQSPTHLIKTRGQQVTLRCSPKSGHDTVSWYQQALGQGPQFIFQYYEEEERQRGNFPDRFSGHQFPNYSSELNVNALLLGDSALYLCASSFRQMNTEAFFGQGTRLTVV.

The genes are TRBV7-9 and TRBJ1-4; 12 nucleotides match TRBD1. The CDR3 runs to 16 residues. The V and J ends lost 5 bases and 7 bases, in that order; junction bases with no gene match: 8. CDR1 and CDR2 from the germline V gene are SEHNR and FQNEAQ (reference sequence). The CDR3 sequence: CASSQGTGGLGEKLFF. CDR3 nucleotide sequence: TGTGCCAGCAGCCAAGGGACAGGGGGCTTAGGTGAAAAACTGTTTTTT.

The chain employs TRBV6-1 and TRBJ1-3; no firm D call. In germline, CDR1 is MNHNS, CDR2 SASEGT. The CDR3 extends over 15 amino acids. The V end was cut by 4 bases, the J end by 0 bases, with 10 bases between. Here the CDR3 reads CASSGWADSGNTIYF. The CDR3 DNA is TGTGCCAGCAGTGGGTGGGCAGACTCTGGAAACACCATATATTTT.

The genes are TRBV7-9 and TRBJ2-7; D might be TRBD2 (6 bases). This CDR3 is built from 13 residues. CDR1 and CDR2 from the germline V gene are SEHNR and FQNEAQ (reference sequence). The V gene lost 5 bases and the J gene lost 6 bases, with 14 bases spanning the gap. The CDR3 DNA follows: TGTGCCAGCAGCCGTCCCGGGAGCCTCGAGCAGTACGTC. Residues: CASSRPGSLEQYV.

The gene calls are TRBV30 and TRBJ1-1; D is unclear. This CDR3 has 16 amino acids. The germline V gene has CDR1 GTSNPN and CDR2 SVGIG (reference sequence). Trimming removed 0 bases at V and 4 bases at J, with 18 bases between. Here the CDR3 DNA reads TGTGCCTGGAGTGTACGGGCGGGGTGGGAGATCACTGAAGCTTTCTTT. Its protein product is CAWSVRAGWEITEAFF.

The rearrangement joins TRBV6-1 to TRBJ2-3; the match to TRBD1 covers 8 bases. This CDR3 comprises 13 residues. Trimming cost V 6 bases and J 7 bases; bases outside gene matches: 6. Per the germline V gene, CDR1 is MNHNS and CDR2 is SASEGT. CDR3 in DNA: TGTGCCAGCAGCGGGACAGGCCGATATACGCAGTATTTT. Protein product: CASSGTGRYTQYF.

The chain couples TRBV5-4 to TRBJ1-1; the D gene is possibly TRBD1 (6 bases). Trimming cost V 1 base and J 9 bases, with 16 bases left between them. This CDR3 is 14 amino acids long. Per the germline V gene, CDR1 is SGHNT and CDR2 is YYREEE (reference sequence). CDR3 loop: CASSLNRVLGKAFF. DNA of the CDR3: TGTGCCAGCAGCTTGAACAGGGTTTTGGGAAAAGCTTTCTTT.

CDR3 region: CASSQDAAGGAYNEQFF. CDR3 DNA: TGTGCCAGCAGCCAAGATGCTGCGGGAGGCGCCTACAATGAGCAGTTCTTC. The chain is built from TRBV4-2 and TRBJ2-1; 8 bases match TRBD2. Germline V gene lookup returns CDR1 LGHNA and CDR2 YNFKEQ. CDR3 size: 17 residues. The ends lost 0 bases at V and 2 bases at J; junction bases unmatched: 6.

This sequence joins TRBV7-9 and TRBJ1-1; 8 bases fit TRBD1. The CDR3 runs to 16 residues. V lost 1 base and J lost 5; bases outside the gene matches: 9. Germline CDR1 reads SEHNR; CDR2 reads FQNEAQ (reference sequence). Here the CDR3 reads CASSLESDRESTEAFF. The CDR3, as DNA: TGTGCCAGCAGCTTAGAGTCGGACAGGGAGTCGACTGAAGCTTTCTTT.

J is TRBJ2-5 and V is TRBV11-2; 10 bases map to TRBD2. Trimming at V came to 2 bases and at J to 5 bases, leaving 8 bases not matched to a gene. The CDR3 extends over 16 amino acids. In germline, CDR1 is SGHAT, CDR2 FQNNGV. The DNA for the CDR3 is TGTGCCAGCAGCTTATCTAGCGGGAGCCTCGGGGAGACCCAGTACTTC. Its translation is CASSLSSGSLGETQYF.

J is TRBJ1-4 and V is TRBV5-1; D is unresolved. V was clipped by 4 bases and J by 5 bases, with 18 bases between them. The CDR3 is 16 amino acids. Germline V gene data show CDR1 as SGHRS and CDR2 as YFSETQ. CDR3 sequence reads: CASSPGVGTVNEKLFF. DNA for the CDR3: TGCGCCAGCAGCCCTGGAGTCGGAACGGTGAATGAAAAACTGTTTTTT.

The CDR3 bases are TGTGCCAGCAGTGAATATGGTAGCGGGAGATACGAGCAGTACGTC. Residues: CASSEYGSGRYEQYV. The V gene is TRBV25-1, the J gene TRBJ2-7; 9 bases agree with TRBD2. The CDR3 covers 15 residues. Germline assignment: CDR1 MGHDK and CDR2 SYGVNS. V lost 0 bases to trimming and J lost 4 bases; unmatched junction nucleotides: 4.

V is TRBV5-1 and J is TRBJ1-1, with D hard to call. Trimming removed 6 bases from V and 4 bases from J, with 10 bases in between. Germline V gene sequence: CDR1 SGHRS, CDR2 YFSETQ. The CDR3 covers 12 residues. DNA of the CDR3: TGCGCCAGCATATCCGGGAGCACTGAAGCTTTCTTT. Amino acids: CASISGSTEAFF.

The chain uses TRBV6-1 and TRBJ1-4, with TRBD1 matching over 8 bases. The V segment lost 5 bases and the J segment 8 bases; nucleotides outside the gene matches: 10. The germline V gene encodes CDR1 MNHNS and CDR2 SASEGT. This CDR3 comprises 15 residues. CDR3 nucleotides: TGTGCCAGCAGTATTATGGGACAGGCGGCGGAAAAACTGTTTTTT. Translation: CASSIMGQAAEKLFF.

This clone was seen a single time. This chain joins TRBV11-2 and TRBJ2-1; D not resolved. Trimming pared 3 bases from V and 0 bases from J, leaving 15 bases between. The CDR3 spans 17 residues. Germline V gene data show CDR1 as SGHAT and CDR2 as FQNNGV. The CDR3 nucleotides read TGTGCCAGCAGCTTCCTTTCCCATGCGGCCTCCTACAATGAGCAGTTCTTC. Its translation is CASSFLSHAASYNEQFF. Full variable domain (rest looked up from reference TRBV11-2 and TRBJ2-1): EAGVAQSPRYKIIEKRQSVAFWCNPISGHATLYWYQQILGQGPKLLIQFQNNGVVDDSQLPKDRFSAERLKGVDSTLKIQPAKLEDSAVYLCASSFLSHAASYNEQFFGPGTRLTVL.

The chain recombines TRBV7-8 with TRBJ2-7, with unresolved D. Germline lookup yields CDR1 SGHVS and CDR2 FQNEAQ. This CDR3 spans 11 amino acids. Trimming removed 4 bases at V and 2 bases at J, with 3 bases between. The CDR3 loop reads CASSSTYEQYF. The CDR3 region has the DNA TGTGCCAGCAGCTCAACCTACGAGCAGTACTTC.